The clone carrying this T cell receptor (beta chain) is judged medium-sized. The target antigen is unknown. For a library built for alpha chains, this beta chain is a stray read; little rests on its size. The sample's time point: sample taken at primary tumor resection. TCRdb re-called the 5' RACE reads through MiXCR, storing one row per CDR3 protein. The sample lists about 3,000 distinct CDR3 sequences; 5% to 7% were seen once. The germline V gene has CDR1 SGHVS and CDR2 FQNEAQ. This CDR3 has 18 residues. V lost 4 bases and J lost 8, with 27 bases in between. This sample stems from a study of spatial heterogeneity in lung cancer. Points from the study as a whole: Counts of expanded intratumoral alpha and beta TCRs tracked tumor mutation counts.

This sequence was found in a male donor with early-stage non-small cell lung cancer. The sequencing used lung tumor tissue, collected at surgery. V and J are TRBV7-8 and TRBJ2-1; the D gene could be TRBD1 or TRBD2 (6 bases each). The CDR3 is CASSSPMTGLRLLDEQFF. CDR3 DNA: TGTGCCAGCAGCTCCCCCATGACAGGACTAAGGCTGCTTGATGAGCAGTTCTTC.